The 21 T cell receptor beta chains listed next were all sequenced from one sample in a study of regulatory T cells in long-lasting Graves disease (dated by TCRdb to the early 2020s). The receptor library was made with multiplex PCR. Sequencing instrument: Illumina HiSeq 4000. TCR beta libraries were built with iRepertoire HTBI primers and Arm-PCR amplification of CDR3 regions. The public reads were quality trimmed at Q25 with fastp and then assembled into clones with MiXCR by TCRdb, keeping productive beta chains. Each entry is one CDR3 protein sequence, shown with its most common DNA and genes. The sample table contains roughly 220,000 distinct CDR3 sequences; only one count was recorded for approximately 20% of them. The ten top clones hold less than 25% of the sample. In the paper's terms, the time point label means: newly diagnosed GD, antithyroid drugs for less than 3 months. For both TCR sequencing and RNA sequencing, RNA was extracted from PBMCs using TRIzol.

Specimen: peripheral blood mononuclear cells (PBMCs), collected at new diagnosis, from a patient treated with antithyroid drugs. These receptor sequences come from a female donor with Graves disease.

In this sample, this clonotype turned up many times. The V and J genes are TRBV27 and TRBJ1-5; TRBD1 aligns across 9 bases. This CDR3 comprises 17 residues. The germline gives CDR1 MNHEY, CDR2 SMNVEV (reference sequence). Trimming took 5 bases from V and 6 from J; bases not matched to a gene: 14. The DNA of the CDR3 is TGTGCCAGCAGTGCAGACCCCACAGGGGGCGCGGGTCAGCCCCAGCATTTT. This translates into CASSADPTGGAGQPQHF.

The chain combines TRBV9 with TRBJ2-7; 9 nucleotides match TRBD2. The V segment lost 3 bases and the J segment 5 bases; nucleotides outside the gene matches: 6. CDR3 size: 14 residues. CDR1 SGDLS and CDR2 YYNGEE come from the germline V gene. CDR3 protein: CASSGGGREDEQYF. Written as DNA, the CDR3 is TGTGCCAGCAGCGGGGGCGGGAGGGAAGACGAGCAGTACTTC.

This clonotype has at least ten counts. The chain employs TRBV11-3 and TRBJ1-2; 8 bases match TRBD1. Germline trimming cut 5 bases from V and 6 bases from J; bases unmatched to any gene: 8. CDR3 length: 14 amino acids. Germline CDR1 and CDR2: SGHNT and YENEEA. DNA for the CDR3: TGTGCCAGCAGCCCCAGGACAGGGAGAAATGGCTACACCTTC. Translation: CASSPRTGRNGYTF.

This clonotype was seen many times. The rearrangement joins TRBV28 to TRBJ1-2; no clear D gene. The CDR3 is 18 amino acids. Trimming removed 3 bases from V and 0 bases from J, with 20 bases in between. In germline, CDR1 is MDHEN, CDR2 SYDVKM. This chain's CDR3 is CASSLTLLSGPTNYGYTF. The CDR3 coding sequence is TGTGCCAGCAGTTTGACCCTTCTATCGGGCCCCACTAACTATGGCTACACCTTC.

In its sample, this clonotype was seen many times. The chain carries TRBV30 and TRBJ1-5; D is possibly TRBD1 (5 bases). CDR1 is GTSNPN and CDR2 is SVGIG in the germline V gene (reference sequence). The CDR3 length is 14 residues. V dropped 0 bases and J dropped 7 bases, with 13 bases sitting between them. The CDR3, as DNA: TGTGCCTGGAGTGTAGGAGGGGCGCAACAGCCCCAGCATTTT. Translated: CAWSVGGAQQPQHF.

This clonotype was observed at least ten times. The chain combines TRBV7-9 with TRBJ2-7, with 9 bases identical to TRBD1. Trimming took 5 bases from V and 5 from J; bases not matched to a gene: 10. Germline V gene lookup returns CDR1 SEHNR and CDR2 FQNEAQ (reference sequence). The CDR3 is made up of 15 amino acids. This CDR3 reads CASSEGGQGSNEQYF. CDR3 coding DNA: TGTGCCAGCAGCGAGGGGGGACAGGGCTCTAACGAGCAGTACTTC.

This clonotype came up many times. CDR3 bases: TGTGCCAGCAGCCCGGACCTAACTCCCTACGAGCAGTACTTC. It codes for CASSPDLTPYEQYF. The chain employs TRBV6-2 or TRBV6-3 and TRBJ2-7, with D unclear. The germline CDR1 and CDR2 sequences are MNHEY and SVGEGT. V was trimmed by 6 bases and J by 2 bases, leaving 14 bases between them. This CDR3 has 14 residues.

V usage is TRBV11-2 and J usage is TRBJ2-7; tentative D call: TRBD2 (5 bases). Germline V gene lookup returns CDR1 SGHAT and CDR2 FQNNGV. The CDR3 has 13 amino acids. Trimming removed 3 bases from V and 6 bases from J, with 12 bases in between. The CDR3 DNA sequence: TGTGCCAGCAGCTTCCGGGAACGTTCCGAGCAGTACTTC. Translation gives CASSFRERSEQYF.

This clonotype was found many times. The J gene is TRBJ2-7, the V gene TRBV20-1, with TRBD2 matching over 7 bases. V was clipped by 5 bases and J by 7 bases; unmatched bases: 11. CDR1 and CDR2 (germline): DFQATT, SNEGSKA (reference sequence). The CDR3 has 13 residues. The CDR3 reads CSALLAGDSEQYF. CDR3 DNA: TGCAGTGCTTTACTGGCGGGAGACTCTGAGCAGTACTTC.

This clonotype was seen ten or more times. This clone may be a read error of a much larger clone one base away. The V gene is TRBV2, the J gene TRBJ1-2; D is ambiguous. Germline CDR1 reads SNHLY; CDR2 reads FYNNEI. The V end lost 3 bases, the J end lost 8 bases, and 13 bases lay between the germline ends. The CDR3 has 13 amino acids. The CDR3 is CASSDWAAEGYTF. The CDR3 DNA is TGTGCCAGCAGTGATTGGGCGGCGGAGGGCTACACCTTC.

This clonotype has just a few counts. This chain links TRBV6-1 with TRBJ2-5; 7 bases map to TRBD1. Trimming cost V 7 bases and J 5 bases; bases outside gene matches: 7. CDR3 length: 13 residues. Germline CDR1 reads MNHNS; CDR2 reads SASEGT. The CDR3, as DNA: TGTGCCAGCACCAGACAGGGAAGCGAGACCCAGTACTTC. The encoded protein is CASTRQGSETQYF.

The rearrangement links TRBV12-3 or TRBV12-4 to TRBJ2-2, with a tentative D call TRBD2 (5 bases). Trimming cost V 5 bases and J 1 base, with 17 bases left between them. The CDR3 contains 17 residues. The CDR3 nucleotides are TGTGCCAGCAGTCGGAGAGGGCCCGACTTGAACACCGGGGAGCTGTTTTTT. Encoded protein: CASSRRGPDLNTGELFF.

There are many counts of this clonotype. A junction end diverges from the germline sequence, so it may reflect a read error. This chain links TRBV6-1 with TRBJ1-2, with a tentative D call TRBD1 (6 bases). Germline CDR1 reads MNHNS; CDR2 reads SASEGT. The CDR3 has 13 residues. CDR3: CASSEDWTDPGHF. The CDR3 region has the DNA TGTGCCAGCAGTGAAGATTGGACAGACCCAGGGCACTTT.

In this sample, this clonotype turned up many times. The chain is built from TRBV29-1 and TRBJ2-1, with TRBD2 matching 12 bases. The V and J ends lost 4 bases and 8 bases, in that order; junction bases with no gene match: 6. The CDR3 length is 14 residues. Germline V CDR1 and CDR2: SQVTM, ANQGSEA. The CDR3 loop is CSVAGLAGGDEQFF. CDR3 in DNA: TGCAGCGTTGCGGGACTAGCGGGCGGGGATGAGCAGTTCTTC.

The genes are TRBV24-1 and TRBJ2-3, with 9 bases matching TRBD2. CDR1 is KGHDR and CDR2 is SFDVKD in the germline V gene. J was trimmed by 6 bases and V by 3 bases; bases with no gene match: 12. There are 17 residues in the CDR3. Here the CDR3 DNA reads TGTGCCACCAGTGATGCTAGCGGGGACGCTGGTAGGGATACGCAGTATTTT. Translated, it gives CATSDASGDAGRDTQYF.

This chain joins TRBV6-2 or TRBV6-3 and TRBJ2-7; D remains ambiguous. Germline values: CDR1 MNHEY, CDR2 SVGEGT. V lost 0 bases, J lost 5 bases, and 11 bases lay in between. The CDR3 is 14 amino acids. CDR3 sequence (DNA): TGTGCCAGCAGTTACTCCCCTAGTAGAGACGAGCAGTACTTC. Residues: CASSYSPSRDEQYF.

On this clonotype: A much larger clone lies a single base off, so this may be a read error. The V and J genes are TRBV7-9 and TRBJ2-4; D gene unclear. The CDR3 is 15 amino acids. Per the germline V gene, CDR1 is SEHNR and CDR2 is FQNEAQ (reference sequence). The CDR3 coding sequence is TGTGGCAGCAGCCCTCAGGTCTTAGCCAAAAACATTCAGTACTTC. Its protein is CGSSPQVLAKNIQYF. Full variable domain (outside the CDR3, taken from reference TRBV7-9 and TRBJ2-4): DTGVSQNPRHKITKRGQNVTFRCDPISEHNRLYWYRQTLGQGPEFLTYFQNEAQLEKSRLLSDRFSAERPKGSFSTLEIQRTEQGDSAMYLCGSSPQVLAKNIQYFGAGTRLSVL.

This clonotype appeared many times. The chain links TRBV10-3 to TRBJ2-1; D ambiguous. CDR3 length: 14 amino acids. Looked up from germline, CDR1 is ENHRY and CDR2 is SYGVKD. Trimming shortened V by 3 bases and J by 2 bases, and 8 bases separated the two germline ends. CDR3 sequence reads: CAISDPEPYNEQFF. Written as DNA, the CDR3 is TGTGCCATCAGTGATCCTGAGCCCTACAATGAGCAGTTCTTC.

This clonotype was detected ten times or more. V and J are TRBV2 and TRBJ2-7; D may be TRBD1 (6 bases). Germline V gene data show CDR1 as SNHLY and CDR2 as FYNNEI. CDR3 length equals 13 residues. The V and J ends lost 2 bases and 5 bases respectively, with 10 bases between them. CDR3 sequence: CASSEQGGDEQYF. The CDR3 DNA sequence: TGTGCCAGCAGTGAACAAGGGGGAGACGAGCAGTACTTC.

This clonotype was counted many times. The chain couples TRBV30 to TRBJ2-3; D gene ambiguous. The CDR3 runs 12 residues. Germline CDR1 reads GTSNPN; CDR2 reads SVGIG (reference sequence). Trimming removed 5 bases from V and 2 bases from J, with 8 bases in between. The CDR3: CAWAADTDTQYF. DNA for the CDR3: TGTGCCTGGGCCGCGGACACAGATACGCAGTATTTT.

Only one count was recorded for this clonotype. This is likely an artifact of a read error, given a far larger clone one base away. CDR3 DNA: TGTGCCAGCAACCCCTGCGGGATAAATGAGCAGTTCTTC. Its translation: CASNPCGINEQFF. The rearrangement uses TRBV12-3 or TRBV12-4 and TRBJ2-1; D might be TRBD2 (6 bases). V was clipped by 7 bases and J by 7 bases, with 14 bases between them. CDR3 size: 13 residues.